This T cell receptor beta chain appears in the sequencing data of a study of read filtering for tumor transcriptome and immune sequencing. About the study: Mean patient age was roughly 66 years, range about 45 to 85; 17 male, 11 to 15 female. 8 or 9 patients were R-ISS I, more than 15 were R-ISS II, about seven were R-ISS III. Transcriptome libraries were built from DNase-treated RNA.

As for this clonotype: The antigen is undetermined.

This CDR3 has 14 amino acids. The germline V and J ends were trimmed by 7 bases and 1 base, with 13 bases remaining between them. Germline V gene lookup returns CDR1 MNHEY and CDR2 SVGEGT. The study, taken as a whole, reports: The sorted CD138-negative fraction was a mixed bone marrow immune population, not purified T cells.

The library was built from about 400 ng RNA with molecular barcoded adaptors for alpha/delta and beta/gamma chains. TCRdb itself ran the reads through MiXCR, one entry per CDR3 protein. The sample lists some 19,000 distinct CDR3 sequences, approximately 20% seen once, with approximately 25% in the top ten. This receptor was identified in a donor at least 40 years old with multiple myeloma. The material sequenced was a population of CD138-negative cells sorted from bone marrow. This sequence joins TRBV6-2 or TRBV6-3 and TRBJ1-1; possible D gene TRBD1, 5 bases. The CDR3 DNA follows: TGTGCCAGCATGGGAAGACAGCGGAACACTGAAGCTTTCTTT. Amino acids: CASMGRQRNTEAFF.